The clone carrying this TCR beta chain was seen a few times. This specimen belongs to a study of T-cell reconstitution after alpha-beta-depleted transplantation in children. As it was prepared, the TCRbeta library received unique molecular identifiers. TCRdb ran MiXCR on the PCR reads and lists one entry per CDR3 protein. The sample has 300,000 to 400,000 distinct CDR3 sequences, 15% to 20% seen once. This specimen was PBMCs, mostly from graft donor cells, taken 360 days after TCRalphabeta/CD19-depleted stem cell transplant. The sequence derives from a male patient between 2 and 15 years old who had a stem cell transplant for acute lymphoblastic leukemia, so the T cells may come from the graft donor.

The CDR3 DNA sequence: TGCAGTGCTATGTACGACAGCCTCCTCAAAAATGAGCAGTTCTTC. The encoded protein is CSAMYDSLLKNEQFF. The genes are TRBV20-1 and TRBJ2-1; the D gene is possibly TRBD1 (5 bases). The CDR3 covers 15 residues. Germline CDR1 DFQATT, CDR2 SNEGSKA (reference sequence). Trimming took off 4 bases at V and 7 bases at J, with 20 bases between the two ends.